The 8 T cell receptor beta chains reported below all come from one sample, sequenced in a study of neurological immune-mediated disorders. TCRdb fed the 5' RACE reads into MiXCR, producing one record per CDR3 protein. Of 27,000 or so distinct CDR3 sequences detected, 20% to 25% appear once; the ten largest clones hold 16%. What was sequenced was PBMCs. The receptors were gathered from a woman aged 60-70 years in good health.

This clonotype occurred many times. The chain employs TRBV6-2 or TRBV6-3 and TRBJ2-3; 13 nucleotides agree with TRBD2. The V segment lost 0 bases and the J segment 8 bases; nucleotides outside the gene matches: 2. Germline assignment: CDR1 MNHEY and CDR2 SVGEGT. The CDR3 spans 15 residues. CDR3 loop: CASSYSGLAGLTQYF. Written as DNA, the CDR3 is TGTGCCAGCAGTTACTCGGGACTAGCGGGACTTACGCAGTATTTT.

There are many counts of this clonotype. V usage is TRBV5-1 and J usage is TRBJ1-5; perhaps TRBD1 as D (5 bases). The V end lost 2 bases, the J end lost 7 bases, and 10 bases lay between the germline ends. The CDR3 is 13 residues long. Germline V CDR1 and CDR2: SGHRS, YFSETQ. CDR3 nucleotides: TGCGCCAGCAGCTTTAGGGGAGGACAGCCCCAGCATTTT. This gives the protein CASSFRGGQPQHF.

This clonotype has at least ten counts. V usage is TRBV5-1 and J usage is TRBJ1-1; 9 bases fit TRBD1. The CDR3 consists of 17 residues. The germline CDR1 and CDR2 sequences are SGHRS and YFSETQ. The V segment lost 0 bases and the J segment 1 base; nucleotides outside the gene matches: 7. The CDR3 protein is CASSLGATGGRNTEAFF. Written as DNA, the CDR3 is TGCGCCAGCAGCTTGGGGGCAACAGGGGGCCGGAACACTGAAGCTTTCTTT.

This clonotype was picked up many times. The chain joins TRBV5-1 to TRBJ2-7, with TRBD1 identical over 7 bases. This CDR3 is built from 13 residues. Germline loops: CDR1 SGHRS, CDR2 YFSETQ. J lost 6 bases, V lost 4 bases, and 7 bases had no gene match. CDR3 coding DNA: TGCGCCAGCAGCCTGGGGGACAGTATCGAGCAGTACTTC. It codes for CASSLGDSIEQYF. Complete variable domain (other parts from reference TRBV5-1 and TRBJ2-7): KAGVTQTPRYLIKTRGQQVTLSCSPISGHRSVSWYQQTPGQGLQFLFEYFSETQRNKGNFPGRFSGRQFSNSRSEMNVSTLELGDSALYLCASSLGDSIEQYFGPGTRLTVT.

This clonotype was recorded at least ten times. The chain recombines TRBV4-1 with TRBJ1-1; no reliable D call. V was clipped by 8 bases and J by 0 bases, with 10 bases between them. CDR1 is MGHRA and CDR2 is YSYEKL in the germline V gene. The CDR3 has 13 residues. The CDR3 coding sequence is TGCGCCAGCCGTGGGTCAATGAACACTGAAGCTTTCTTT. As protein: CASRGSMNTEAFF.

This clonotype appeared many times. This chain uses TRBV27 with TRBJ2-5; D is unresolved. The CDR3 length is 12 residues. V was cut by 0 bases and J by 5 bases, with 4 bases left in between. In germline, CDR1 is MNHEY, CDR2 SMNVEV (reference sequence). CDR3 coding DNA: TGTGCCAGCAGTTTATCGGGGGAGACCCAGTACTTC. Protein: CASSLSGETQYF.

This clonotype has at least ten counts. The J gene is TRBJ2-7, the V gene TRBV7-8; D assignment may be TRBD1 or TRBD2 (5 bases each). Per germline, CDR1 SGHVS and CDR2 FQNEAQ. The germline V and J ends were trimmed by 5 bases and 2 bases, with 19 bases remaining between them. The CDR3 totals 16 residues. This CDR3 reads CASSLTGTAIPYEQYF. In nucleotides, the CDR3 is TGTGCCAGCAGCCTAACCGGGACCGCGATCCCCTACGAGCAGTACTTC.

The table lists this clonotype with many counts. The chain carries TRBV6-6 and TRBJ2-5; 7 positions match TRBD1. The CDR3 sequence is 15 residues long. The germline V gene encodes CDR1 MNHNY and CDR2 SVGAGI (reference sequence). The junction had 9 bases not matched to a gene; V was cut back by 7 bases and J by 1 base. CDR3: CASTLKGAPQETQYF. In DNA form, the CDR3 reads TGTGCCAGCACTCTCAAGGGGGCCCCCCAAGAGACCCAGTACTTC.